The 3 T cell receptor beta chains below were found in one sample sequenced in a study of regulatory T cells in long-lasting Graves disease (dated by TCRdb to about 2021). The library came from multiplex PCR. Sequencer: Illumina HiSeq 4000. iRepertoire HTBI primers and Arm-PCR amplification of CDR3 regions were used to construct TCR beta libraries. In TCRdb, the public reads were trimmed at Q25 with fastp and aligned with MiXCR, with productive beta chains retained. Entries are consolidated by CDR3 protein sequence, retaining the most common genes and DNA. Present in this sample are 530,000 or so distinct CDR3 sequences, about 16% of which were seen just once. Together, the top ten hold around 13% of the sample. Explained via the paper, the time point label denotes: newly diagnosed GD, antithyroid drugs for less than 3 months. For both TCR sequencing and RNA sequencing, RNA was extracted from PBMCs in TRIzol.

This same sample was also taken into another study, of T cells in Graves' hyperthyroidism and ophthalmopathy.

The sequencing here drew on peripheral blood mononuclear cells (PBMCs), taken at new diagnosis, from a patient treated with antithyroid drugs. The receptors come from a man aged 18 to 35 with Graves disease. Donor details come from another sample of the same person, matched by shared clones.

A few counts support this clonotype. V gene TRBV6-6 combines with J gene TRBJ2-1; 7 bases align to TRBD2. V lost 0 bases and J lost 9; bases outside the gene matches: 2. Germline V lookup: CDR1 MNHNY, CDR2 SVGAGI (reference sequence). This CDR3 is built from 13 residues. CDR3 loop: CASSYSASGEQFF. The CDR3 nucleotides read TGTGCCAGCAGTTACTCGGCTAGCGGTGAGCAGTTCTTC.

The chain joins TRBV9 to TRBJ2-7; D is perhaps TRBD2 (6 bases). Trimming took 2 bases from V and 6 from J, leaving 12 bases between them. This CDR3 has 13 residues. The germline V gene has CDR1 SGDLS and CDR2 YYNGEE. The chain's CDR3 is CASSVSGSSEQYF. CDR3 coding DNA: TGTGCCAGCAGCGTGAGCGGGTCTTCCGAGCAGTACTTC.

The chain joins TRBV12-3 or TRBV12-4 to TRBJ2-2; 8 nucleotides line up with TRBD2. The CDR3 spans 13 residues. With 10 bases clipped from V and 3 bases from J, the junction kept 4 bases outside the gene matches. Here the CDR3 DNA reads TGTGCCATCAGACTAGCGTACACCGGGGAGCTGTTTTTT. This encodes CAIRLAYTGELFF.